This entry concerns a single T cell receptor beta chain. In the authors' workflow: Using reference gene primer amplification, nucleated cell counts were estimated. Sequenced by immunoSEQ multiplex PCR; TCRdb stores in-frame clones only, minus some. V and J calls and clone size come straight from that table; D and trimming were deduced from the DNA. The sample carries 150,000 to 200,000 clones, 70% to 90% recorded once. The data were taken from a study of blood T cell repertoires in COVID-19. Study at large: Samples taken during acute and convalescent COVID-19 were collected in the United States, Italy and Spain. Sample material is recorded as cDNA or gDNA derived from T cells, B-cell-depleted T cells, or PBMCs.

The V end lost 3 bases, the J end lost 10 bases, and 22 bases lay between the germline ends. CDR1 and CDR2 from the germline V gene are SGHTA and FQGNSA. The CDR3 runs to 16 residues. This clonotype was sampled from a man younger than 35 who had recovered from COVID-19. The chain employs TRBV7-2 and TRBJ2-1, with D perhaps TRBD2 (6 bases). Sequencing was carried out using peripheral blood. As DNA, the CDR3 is TGTGCCAGCAGCTTCCCGGGACTCTCCCATTCAGGGGAGCAGTTCTTC. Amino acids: CASSFPGLSHSGEQFF.